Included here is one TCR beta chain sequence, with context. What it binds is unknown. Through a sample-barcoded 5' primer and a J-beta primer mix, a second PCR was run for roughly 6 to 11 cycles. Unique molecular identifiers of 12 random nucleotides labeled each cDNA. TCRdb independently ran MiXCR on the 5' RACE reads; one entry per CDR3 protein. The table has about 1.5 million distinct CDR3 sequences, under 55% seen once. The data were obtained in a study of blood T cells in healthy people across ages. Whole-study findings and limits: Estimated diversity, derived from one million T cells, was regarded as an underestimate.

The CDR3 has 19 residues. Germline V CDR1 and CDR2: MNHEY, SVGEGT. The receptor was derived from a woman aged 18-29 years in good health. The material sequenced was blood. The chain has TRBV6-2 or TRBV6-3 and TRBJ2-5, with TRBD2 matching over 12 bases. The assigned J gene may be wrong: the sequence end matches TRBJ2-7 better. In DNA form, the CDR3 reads TGTGCCAGCAGTTACCCCACCGGGACTAGCGGGCGGTATACCTACGAGCAGTACTTC. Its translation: CASSYPTGTSGRYTYEQYF.